This paragraph reports one T cell receptor (beta chain). The entry originates in a study of T cells in Graves' hyperthyroidism and ophthalmopathy. From RNA transcripts, TCR beta CDR3 regions were amplified. A set of HTBI primers served as the primers for a first-round RT-PCR of the TCR CDR3. One entry per CDR3 protein, called by TCRdb with MiXCR from the multiplex PCR reads. The sample carries fewer than 500,000 distinct CDR3 sequences, around 15% recorded once. In germline, CDR1 is SGHRS, CDR2 YFSETQ. With 0 bases removed from V and 1 base from J, the gap between germline ends came to 9 bases. This CDR3 comprises 15 residues.

The clonotype originates from a man between 18 and 29 years old with Graves' ophthalmopathy. The J gene is TRBJ2-3, the V gene TRBV5-1, with a weak D call TRBD2 (6 bases). Sequencing was done on a sample of blood. The CDR3 region is CASSLGGEGTDTQYF. The CDR3, as DNA: TGCGCCAGCAGCTTGGGTGGGGAGGGCACAGATACGCAGTATTTT.